The T cell receptor (beta chain) under discussion was sequenced for a study of T cells after posttransplantation cyclophosphamide (dated by TCRdb to 2016 to 2017). Turning to the overall study: T cell repertoire reconstitution was tracked by TRB sequencing after myeloablative bone marrow transplantation in which posttransplantation cyclophosphamide was used as GVHD prophylaxis. Antigen receptor sequencing was done on samples from 35 to 45 PTCy-treated patients and from over 15 related bone marrow donors of those patients. Blood from all 30 or so PTCy patients who had 1-year posttransplant specimens underwent TRB sequencing. Up to about 3 additional blood samples from 2 to 5.2 years after transplant were also TRB-sequenced in 3 patients, as was pretransplant blood from a handful of patients. Because TRA and TRB clonality correlated tightly in some ten samples, later TCR analyses were limited to TRB. Public TRB sequences were searched against a database of over 3,000 sequences associated with responses to pathogens, tumor antigens, self-antigens and alloantigens.

On the day of marrow donation, related bone marrow donors gave peripheral blood samples. Peripheral blood and bone marrow mononuclear cells were isolated by Ficoll-Hypaque density centrifugation and cryopreserved. Broader findings and caveats from the paper: Donor-recipient similarity was low at 1-2 months but rose over the first year, and later blood repertoires were often dominated by donor CD8+ memory clones. Across more than 35 patients, recipient CMV seropositivity and CMV reactivation were highly associated with TRB clonality; PTCy diversity was similar to CNI/methotrexate controls. The TRB repertoires of T cells infiltrating skin or GI tract showed only limited overlap with the TRB repertoires of T cells in blood.

Genomic DNA was the input for TRB sequencing, which was run either with the immunoSEQ assay at survey resolution or with the hsTCRB kit. In the paper's pipeline: Initial read processing used immunoSEQ software, and repertoire analyses used the LymphoSeq R package. Clonality was calculated as 1 minus normalized Shannon entropy, and the Gini coefficient was also calculated for each TRB dataset. To infer phenotypes in unsorted samples, TRB sequences from sorted subsets of the recipient or donor were mapped onto the unsorted samples of the same recipient. In its TCRdb copy, this immuneACCESS table keeps in-frame sequences only and misses some clones. Where compared with another copy, unresolved V genes explain less than half of these, and the others have no known cause. The V and J calls and clone size are taken from that table; D and trimming were inferred from the DNA. The table notes about 39,000 clones here, none of them singletons. The ten largest clones represent more than 4.5% of the sample.

This clone was counted at least ten times. No antigen is known for it. No clone much larger than this one lies a single base away; base qualities are absent. The sample taken for sequencing was PBMCs. This TCR was sampled from a woman between 50 and 59 years old in good health and a related stem cell transplant donor.

The CDR3 amino acid sequence is: CATRDFYSYEQYF. The DNA reads as follows: TGTGCCACCCGGGACTTTTACTCCTACGAGCAGTACTTC. The chain is encoded by TRBV10-3 joined to TRBJ2-7; a tentative D match to TRBD2 spans 6 bases. There are 13 amino acids in the CDR3, from cysteine to phenylalanine inclusive. Solely the CDR3 DNA is kept, with 39 bases framed from the first base. V is clipped by 10 bases and J by 0 bases, and the sequence between their germline boundaries is 13 bases long. Looking up the germline V gene yields CDR1 ENHRY and CDR2 SYGVKD.